The 24 T cell receptor beta chains below all came from one sample that was sequenced in a study of shared clonotypes between healthy human individuals. Sequencing used immunoSEQ multiplex PCR; TCRdb keeps in-frame clones, though not all of them. Of roughly 2 million clones in the sample, almost 96% are singletons; the top ten hold around 0.13%. Sample: naive CD4+ T cells sorted from blood. Specified subset: CD45RA+ positively selected. These receptors all come from a man younger than 35 in good health.

This chain joins TRBV14 and TRBJ1-2, with 9 positions matching TRBD1. V lost 5 bases, J lost 3 bases, and 13 bases stayed unmatched. Germline V gene sequence: CDR1 SGHDN, CDR2 FVKESK. This CDR3 is built from 17 residues. CDR3 coding DNA: TGTGCCAGCAGCGCCGAGCCTAACAGGGGGCCCTACTATGGCTACACCTTC. It yields the protein CASSAEPNRGPYYGYTF.

The V call is TRBV30, the J call TRBJ1-3; 8 bases map to TRBD1. The CDR3 totals 16 residues. After removal of 0 bases from V and 0 bases from J, the junction contained 4 bases not matched to a gene. Germline loops: CDR1 GTSNPN, CDR2 SVGIG (reference sequence). CDR3 loop: CAWSVRQGPSGNTIYF. The CDR3 DNA reads as TGTGCCTGGAGTGTACGACAGGGGCCCTCTGGAAACACCATATATTTT.

J is TRBJ2-3 and V is TRBV2; no clear D. The CDR3 spans 16 residues. Germline CDR1 and CDR2: SNHLY and FYNNEI. V was pared by 5 bases and J by 4 bases, with 19 bases between. Here the CDR3 reads CASSPSHLDFPDTQYF. The CDR3, as DNA: TGTGCCAGCAGTCCCTCCCACTTGGATTTTCCAGATACGCAGTATTTT.

As concerns this clone: At the DNA level, this CDR3 is encoded by other sequences in the same sample as well. This chain links TRBV5-1 with TRBJ2-2; the match to TRBD1 covers 7 bases. The germline CDR1 and CDR2 sequences are SGHRS and YFSETQ. CDR3 length equals 14 residues. V shed 4 bases, J shed 4 bases, and the junction held 4 bases outside the gene matches. The CDR3 protein is CASSLQGSTGELFF. CDR3 coding DNA: TGCGCCAGCAGCCTACAGGGGTCCACCGGGGAGCTGTTTTTT.

With regard to this clone: The identical CDR3 is also encoded by other nucleotide sequences in the sample. The genes are TRBV7-9 and TRBJ2-7; D is uncertain. V lost 3 bases and J lost 4, with 7 bases in between. Germline CDR1 SEHNR, CDR2 FQNEAQ (reference sequence). CDR3 length equals 12 residues. The CDR3 loop is CASSFLGYEQYF. CDR3 bases: TGTGCCAGCAGCTTTCTAGGGTACGAGCAGTACTTC. The complete variable domain, with remaining parts taken from reference TRBV7-9 and TRBJ2-7, reads DTGVSQNPRHKITKRGQNVTFRCDPISEHNRLYWYRQTLGQGPEFLTYFQNEAQLEKSRLLSDRFSAERPKGSFSTLEIQRTEQGDSAMYLCASSFLGYEQYFGPGTRLTVT.

This rearrangement joins TRBV14 to TRBJ1-1; a possible D gene is TRBD1 (5 bases). CDR1 and CDR2 from the germline V gene are SGHDN and FVKESK. The CDR3 is made up of 14 amino acids. The V end lost 5 bases, the J end lost 3 bases, and 13 bases lay between the germline ends. CDR3 protein: CASSAQGRHTEAFF. Here the CDR3 DNA reads TGTGCCAGCAGCGCGCAGGGTAGGCACACTGAAGCTTTCTTT.

This chain connects TRBV11-2 to TRBJ1-6; 7 nucleotides agree with TRBD1. CDR3 size: 16 residues. CDR1 and CDR2 (germline): SGHAT, FQNNGV. Germline trimming cut 1 base from V and 9 bases from J; bases unmatched to any gene: 9. The DNA of the CDR3 is TGTGCCAGCAGCTTAGCCGACCCCCACAGGGGTTCACCCCTCCACTTT. Translated, it gives CASSLADPHRGSPLHF.

The V call is TRBV6-6, the J call TRBJ2-5; D not resolved. This CDR3 is 12 amino acids long. Trimming left V 5 bases short and J 0 bases short, with 4 bases between. Per germline, CDR1 MNHNY and CDR2 SVGAGI (reference sequence). The CDR3 is CASSLYQETQYF. In DNA form, the CDR3 reads TGTGCCAGCAGTCTGTACCAAGAGACCCAGTACTTC.

The V gene is TRBV7-6, the J gene TRBJ2-1, with D possibly matching TRBD2 (6 bases). The CDR3 has 15 amino acids. Germline V lookup: CDR1 SGHVS, CDR2 FNYEAQ. V gave up 5 bases and J gave up 7 bases, with 18 bases separating them. The CDR3 is CASSPGGLASNEQFF. Written as DNA, the CDR3 is TGTGCCAGCAGCCCCGGGGGACTCGCCTCTAATGAGCAGTTCTTC.

With respect to this clone: The same CDR3 is also encoded by other DNA sequences in this sample. The J gene is TRBJ2-3, the V gene TRBV20-1; D not certain. In germline, CDR1 is DFQATT, CDR2 SNEGSKA (reference sequence). There are 11 residues in the CDR3. Deletions cut 3 bases from V and 4 bases from J, with 5 bases between. The chain's CDR3 is CSASVADTQYF. Written as DNA, the CDR3 is TGCAGTGCTAGTGTGGCAGATACGCAGTATTTT.

This CDR3 reads CASSQDRDGRPQHF. As DNA, the CDR3 is TGCGCCAGCAGCCAAGATCGGGACGGTCGGCCCCAGCATTTT. J is TRBJ1-5 and V is TRBV4-1; the D gene is possibly TRBD1 (5 bases). Trimming removed 0 bases at V and 9 bases at J, with 12 bases between. Per the germline V gene, CDR1 is MGHRA and CDR2 is YSYEKL. The CDR3 consists of 14 residues.

The chain recombines TRBV7-9 with TRBJ2-3, with TRBD2 matching over 12 bases. CDR3 length: 18 amino acids. Unmatched junction bases numbered 5, after V lost 1 base and J lost 0 bases. Germline lookup yields CDR1 SEHNR and CDR2 FQNEAQ (reference sequence). The CDR3 protein is CASSLGLAGGASTDTQYF. The CDR3 DNA is TGTGCCAGCAGCTTAGGCCTAGCGGGAGGGGCTAGCACAGATACGCAGTATTTT.

The chain combines TRBV7-6 with TRBJ2-5, with D maybe TRBD2 (5 bases). The germline V and J ends were trimmed by 2 bases and 4 bases, with 11 bases remaining between them. The CDR3 contains 14 residues. Looked up from germline, CDR1 is SGHVS and CDR2 is FNYEAQ. The CDR3 sequence is CASSLMEASETQYF. The CDR3 coding sequence is TGTGCCAGCAGCTTAATGGAGGCTTCAGAGACCCAGTACTTC.

The chain combines TRBV11-2 with TRBJ1-1; weak D call: TRBD1 (5 bases). The germline V and J ends were trimmed by 1 base and 0 bases, with 6 bases remaining between them. The CDR3 loop spans 14 amino acids. Germline V gene sequence: CDR1 SGHAT, CDR2 FQNNGV. The CDR3 protein is CASSLGGLNTEAFF. The CDR3, as DNA: TGTGCCAGCAGCTTAGGGGGACTGAACACTGAAGCTTTCTTT.

Of note for this clone: In the same sample, other DNA sequences code for this CDR3. J is TRBJ2-3 and V is TRBV5-1; no clear D. This CDR3 has 12 residues. V lost 4 bases and J lost 1, with 4 bases in between. The germline gives CDR1 SGHRS, CDR2 YFSETQ. The DNA of the CDR3 is TGCGCCAGCAGCCCTGGCACAGATACGCAGTATTTT. Translation: CASSPGTDTQYF.

The V call is TRBV7-9, the J call TRBJ2-2, with D possibly being TRBD1 or TRBD2 (5 bases each). The V gene lost 6 bases and the J gene lost 0 bases, with 17 bases spanning the gap. The CDR3 extends over 17 amino acids. Per germline, CDR1 SEHNR and CDR2 FQNEAQ (reference sequence). The CDR3 region has the DNA TGTGCCAGCAGTTTGGACACTCCGGGACCGAACACCGGGGAGCTGTTTTTT. Protein product: CASSLDTPGPNTGELFF.

This clone was detected once. The rearrangement uses TRBV5-1 and TRBJ2-5; the D is unclear. There are 14 residues in the CDR3. Germline CDR1 reads SGHRS; CDR2 reads YFSETQ. Trimming took off 0 bases at V and 1 base at J, with 7 bases between the two ends. The CDR3 reads CASSLGWVQETQYF. CDR3 DNA: TGCGCCAGCAGCTTGGGCTGGGTCCAAGAGACCCAGTACTTC. The full variable domain, its missing parts supplied by reference TRBV5-1 and TRBJ2-5, is KAGVTQTPRYLIKTRGQQVTLSCSPISGHRSVSWYQQTPGQGLQFLFEYFSETQRNKGNFPGRFSGRQFSNSRSEMNVSTLELGDSALYLCASSLGWVQETQYFGPGTRLLVL.

The chain is built from TRBV27 and TRBJ1-5; 7 bases fit TRBD1. CDR1 and CDR2 from the germline V gene are MNHEY and SMNVEV (reference sequence). The CDR3 runs 15 residues. V trimming: 6 bases; J trimming: 1 base; junction bases outside the gene matches: 6. CDR3 sequence reads: CASSATGYSNQPQHF. In DNA form, the CDR3 reads TGTGCCAGCAGCGCGACAGGGTACAGCAATCAGCCCCAGCATTTT.

The sample holds one count of this clone. This sequence joins TRBV11-3 and TRBJ2-1, with no clear D. Germline CDR1 reads SGHNT; CDR2 reads YENEEA. The CDR3 loop spans 15 amino acids. Between the trimmed V and J ends, which lost 5 bases and 3 bases, there was a span of 14 bases. In DNA form, the CDR3 reads TGTGCCAGCAGCCCCCGCGAGCAGAGCTACAATGAGCAGTTCTTC. It translates to CASSPREQSYNEQFF.

V and J are TRBV19 and TRBJ2-1, with 10 bases identical to TRBD2. The J segment lost 8 bases and the V segment lost 2 bases, leaving 12 bases of the junction unmatched. This CDR3 has 17 amino acids. Germline V gene sequence: CDR1 LNHDA, CDR2 SQIVND (reference sequence). The CDR3 here is CASSIPTPGTSVHEQFF. CDR3 in DNA: TGTGCCAGTAGTATACCCACCCCCGGGACTAGCGTCCATGAGCAGTTCTTC.

The chain is built from TRBV5-1 and TRBJ1-1; unclear D gene. V shed 5 bases and J shed 4 bases, with 6 bases lying between them. Germline V gives CDR1 SGHRS, CDR2 YFSETQ. This CDR3 has 11 amino acids. CDR3: CASRATTEAFF. CDR3 nucleotide sequence: TGCGCCAGCAGGGCAACCACTGAAGCTTTCTTT.

This chain's CDR3 is CASSPGTGGEAYTF. The CDR3 nucleotides read TGCGCCAGCAGCCCGGGGACAGGGGGCGAGGCCTACACCTTC. The chain has TRBV5-1 and TRBJ1-2; 12 bases agree with TRBD1. Germline CDR1 SGHRS, CDR2 YFSETQ. This CDR3 is 14 amino acids long. The junction had 8 bases not matched to a gene; V was cut back by 4 bases and J by 10 bases.

CDR3 coding DNA: TGTGCCAGTAGTTCTCACAGGGGGCTTAGCAATCAGCCCCAGCATTTT. Protein sequence: CASSSHRGLSNQPQHF. The chain is built from TRBV19 and TRBJ1-5; 9 nucleotides agree with TRBD1. This CDR3 comprises 16 residues. The V gene's germline CDR1 is LNHDA and CDR2 SQIVND (reference sequence). V shed 5 bases and J 0 bases; nucleotides not matched to a gene: 5.

This CDR3 reads CASSDYNSLNEKLFF. CDR3 sequence (DNA): TGTGCCAGCAGTGACTATAACAGCCTTAATGAAAAACTGTTTTTT. The rearrangement links TRBV2 to TRBJ1-4, with D unclear. The CDR3 covers 15 residues. The V and J ends lost 3 bases and 4 bases respectively, with 12 bases between them. Germline CDR1 SNHLY, CDR2 FYNNEI.